This entry is about one TCR beta chain. Antigen specificity is unknown. The CDR3 is 12 residues long. Losses at the gene ends were 4 bases for V and 5 bases for J; bases not matched to a gene: 2. Germline values: CDR1 KGHSH, CDR2 LQKENI. The sample belongs to a study of spatial heterogeneity in lung cancer. Overall study context: Combinations of a unique TCR and a UMI were tallied in raw reads, and on average each appeared more than ten times. Study-wide results and caveats: In blood, ubiquitous expanded tumor TCRs appeared more at resection than follow-up.

In the library, each TCR cDNA molecule bore its own unique molecular identifier. TCRdb reprocessed the 5' RACE reads with MiXCR, giving one entry per CDR3 protein. The repertoire holds tens of thousands of distinct CDR3 sequences, roughly a fifth seen once, with about 6.8% in the top ten. Time point of the sample: sample taken at primary tumor resection. The input material, whole RNA from tumor, nontumor lung or frozen PBMC, was sequenced unsorted. The cohort: approximately 66 early-stage, untreated non-small cell lung cancer patients. The V gene is TRBV18, the J gene TRBJ2-7, with 7 bases matching TRBD1. The receptor comes from a male donor with early-stage non-small cell lung cancer. The sequencing here drew on PBMCs, taken at surgery. As DNA, the CDR3 is TGTGCCAGCTCACAGGGGGCCGACGAGCAGTACTTC. It codes for CASSQGADEQYF. The full variable domain, completed using reference TRBV18 and TRBJ2-7, is NAGVMQNPRHLVRRRGQEARLRCSPMKGHSHVYWYRQLPEEGLKFMVYLQKENIIDESGMPKERFSAEFPKEGPSILRIQQVVRGDSAAYFCASSQGADEQYFGPGTRLTVT.